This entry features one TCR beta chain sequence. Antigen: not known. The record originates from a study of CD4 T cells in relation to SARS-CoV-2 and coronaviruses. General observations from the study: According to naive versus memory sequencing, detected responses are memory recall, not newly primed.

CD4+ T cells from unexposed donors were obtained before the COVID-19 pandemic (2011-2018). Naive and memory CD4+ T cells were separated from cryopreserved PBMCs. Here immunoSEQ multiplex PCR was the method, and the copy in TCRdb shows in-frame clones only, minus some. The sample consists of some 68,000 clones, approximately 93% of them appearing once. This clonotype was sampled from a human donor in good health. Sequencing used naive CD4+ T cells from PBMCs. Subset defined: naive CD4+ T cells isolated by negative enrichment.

CDR3 DNA: TGTGCCAGCATGGGTCCCAGCGGGGGGGCAAATGAGCAGTTCTTC. This encodes CASMGPSGGANEQFF. This chain connects TRBV2 to TRBJ2-1, with 10 bases matching TRBD2. The CDR3 extends over 15 amino acids. The germline CDR1 and CDR2 sequences are SNHLY and FYNNEI. J was trimmed by 7 bases and V by 7 bases; bases with no gene match: 10. Drawing the rest from reference TRBV2 and TRBJ2-1, the complete variable domain is EPEVTQTPSHQVTQMGQEVILRCVPISNHLYFYWYRQILGQKVEFLVSFYNNEISEKSEIFDDQFSVERPDGSNFTLKIRSTKLEDSAMYFCASMGPSGGANEQFFGPGTRLTVL.